Here is one T cell receptor beta chain with its context. Antigen specificity is unknown. The V end was cut by 0 bases, the J end by 7 bases, with 12 bases between. Germline-derived CDR1 and CDR2 are KGHSH and LQKENI. The CDR3 runs to 15 residues. CD4+ T cells from unexposed donors were obtained before the COVID-19 pandemic (2011-2018). The cells were cultured for about ten days before CD4+ T cells were isolated. Two million PBMCs per well were cultured with around 9.9 IU/ml IL-2. Half the medium was replaced with IL-2 medium on days 3 and 7. This sample is drawn from a study of CD4 T cells in relation to SARS-CoV-2 and coronaviruses. About the study: After roughly 11 days of antigen culture, PBMC TCR beta CDR3s were sequenced.

Using immunoSEQ multiplex PCR, the repertoire was profiled, and TCRdb retains in-frame clones only, with some absent. Of some 30,000 clones listed, approximately 80% are singletons. Sequencing was carried out using CD4+ T cells from PBMCs, cultured in vitro. This TCR was recovered from a human donor in good health. The V and J genes are TRBV18 and TRBJ2-2; possibly TRBD1 or TRBD2 for D (5 bases each). CDR3 sequence (DNA): TGTGCCAGCTCACCACCGGTGGGGGACGGCGGGGAGCTGTTTTTT. It translates to CASSPPVGDGGELFF.